Listed below are T cell receptor beta chains from one sample, sequenced in a study of blood T cell repertoires in COVID-19. Here immunoSEQ multiplex PCR was the method, and the copy in TCRdb shows in-frame clones only, minus some. The sample has 200,000 to 250,000 clones; roughly 88% are singletons. Material for sequencing was PBMCs or T cells enriched from blood (not recorded which). The receptor source for this set is a woman in her fifties or sixties with acute COVID-19. CDR3s include the opening cysteine and the closing phenylalanine or tryptophan. Fields, in order: D gene, clone size, J gene, V gene, CDR3 length, CDR3 DNA, CDR3 protein. The D gene is left open where the match is weak. Rows may omit the clone size; those that give it use once, few, many or a size class.

.,.,TRBJ1-3,TRBV9,14,TGTGCCAGCAGCACACAAAGTTCTGGAAACACCATATATTTT,CASSTQSSGNTIYF
.,.,TRBJ1-2,TRBV27,15,TGTGCCAGCAGTTCCCGCGTCCAGGTTAACTATGGCTACACCTTC,CASSSRVQVNYGYTF
TRBD1,.,TRBJ2-1,TRBV25-1,14,TGTGCCAGCAGTGACAGGGGGTCCCGCAATGAGCAGTTCTTC,CASSDRGSRNEQFF
.,.,TRBJ2-2,TRBV6-4,14,TGTGCCAGCAGCAGGGGCCTCAACACCGGGGAGCTGTTTTTT,CASSRGLNTGELFF
.,once,TRBJ2-2,TRBV7-8,14,TGTGCCAGCAGCACCGACTCGTACACCGGGGAGCTGTTTTTT,CASSTDSYTGELFF
.,.,TRBJ1-5,TRBV27,13,TGTGCCAGCAGCTCCGCGGGGTATCAGCCCCAGCATTTT,CASSSAGYQPQHF
TRBD2,.,TRBJ2-7,TRBV18,16,TGTGCCAGCTCACCATCGGGGGGGAGGGCCTTATACGAGCAGTACTTC,CASSPSGGRALYEQYF
TRBD2,.,TRBJ2-1,TRBV19,13,TGTGCCAGTAGTGGACTAGCGGGAGATGAGCAGTTCTTC,CASSGLAGDEQFF
TRBD1,.,TRBJ1-2,TRBV6-5,16,TGTGCCAGCAGTTACTTCCCGACAGGGGCAGCCTATGGCTACACCTTC,CASSYFPTGAAYGYTF
.,.,TRBJ2-7,TRBV9,17,TGTGCCAGCAGCGGCTCGTCGAGAAGTGGGAGCCCCCACGAGCAGTACTTC,CASSGSSRSGSPHEQYF
TRBD1,once,TRBJ1-2,TRBV5-1,17,TGCGCCAGCAGCTTGCCTGCCGGGACAGGGGAAAGCTATGGCTACACCTTC,CASSLPAGTGESYGYTF
.,.,TRBJ1-2,TRBV19,14,TGTGCCAGTAGTATACAGGGACTGGGGCTCGGCTACACCTTC,CASSIQGLGLGYTF
.,.,TRBJ2-7,TRBV6-1,14,TGTGCCAGCAGTGAACCGGGTCACTCCTACGAGCAGTACTTC,CASSEPGHSYEQYF
.,.,TRBJ2-7,TRBV28,14,TGTGCCAGCAGTTTATTAGAGACACTCTACGAGCAGTACTTC,CASSLLETLYEQYF
.,few,TRBJ1-2,TRBV13,12,TGTGCCAGCAGCCCAGGACAGACCGTCTACACCTTC,CASSPGQTVYTF
.,.,TRBJ1-1,TRBV19,13,TGTGCCAGTAGTATGGGGCAGGAACTTGAAGCTTTCTTT,CASSMGQELEAFF
TRBD1,.,TRBJ2-7,TRBV4-3,15,TGCGCCAGCAGCCAAGAGACAGGGGTATCCTACGAGCAGTACTTC,CASSQETGVSYEQYF
TRBD2,.,TRBJ2-7,TRBV7-6,15,TGTGCCAGCAGCTTACGGGATAGCGGGATCTACGAGCAGTACTTC,CASSLRDSGIYEQYF
TRBD1,few,TRBJ2-7,TRBV19,15,TGTGCCAGTAGTATCCCCGGACAGGGAAAGGACGAGCAGTACTTC,CASSIPGQGKDEQYF
.,.,TRBJ2-7,TRBV5-1,14,TGCGCCAGCAGCTTTTGGTCGGGGGATCGCGAGCAGTACTTC,CASSFWSGDREQYF
TRBD1,.,TRBJ2-7,TRBV4-2,16,TGTGCCAGCAGCCGCACCTCGGGACAGGTCTCCTACGAGCAGTACTTC,CASSRTSGQVSYEQYF
.,.,TRBJ2-1,TRBV27,14,TGTGCCAGCAGCCCCCAACCGTCCGTTTACGGTGTGTTCTTC,CASSPQPSVYGVFF
.,.,TRBJ2-2,TRBV11-1,13,TGTGCCAGCAGCCCCCTCGGCACCGGGGAGCTGTTTTTT,CASSPLGTGELFF
TRBD1,.,TRBJ1-1,TRBV30,20,TGTGCCTGGAGTGTATTCCCGACTCATGACAGGGCCGTGCGGGGCACTGAAGCTTTCTTT,CAWSVFPTHDRAVRGTEAFF
TRBD1,.,TRBJ1-3,TRBV28,16,TGTGCCAGCAGGACCCTACGGGACAGCGGGGGAAACACCATATATTTT,CASRTLRDSGGNTIYF
.,.,TRBJ2-1,TRBV5-4,16,TGTGCCAGCAGCTCCACGCTGGTTGGAGCCTACAATGAGCAGTTCTTC,CASSSTLVGAYNEQFF
TRBD1,.,TRBJ2-1,TRBV5-8,14,TGTGCCAGCAGCAGCCGGGACAGAGTAGTTGAGCAGTTCTTC,CASSSRDRVVEQFF
.,.,TRBJ1-1,TRBV18,16,TGTGCCAGCTCACCCTCGGATACAGGTAGGGTCGCTGAAGCTTTCTTT,CASSPSDTGRVAEAFF
.,.,TRBJ1-2,TRBV7-2,15,TGTGCCAGCAGCCCAGGTTACACAGGGAACTATGGCTACACCTTC,CASSPGYTGNYGYTF
.,.,TRBJ2-3,TRBV15,15,TGTGCCACCAGCAGAGTTACAGGGATCCCAGATACGCAGTATTTT,CATSRVTGIPDTQYF
.,.,TRBJ1-2,TRBV7-6,15,TGTGCCAGCAGCTTAGCCCAGGGAGGCCACTATGGCTACACCTTC,CASSLAQGGHYGYTF
.,.,TRBJ1-1,TRBV5-5,15,TGTGCCAGCAGCTTATCGTATAATCTGAACACTGAAGCTTTCTTT,CASSLSYNLNTEAFF
.,few,TRBJ2-6,TRBV6-2/TRBV6-3,15,TGTGCCAGCAGTGATCGGAGCTCTGGGGCCAACGTCCTGACTTTC,CASSDRSSGANVLTF
.,once,TRBJ2-3,TRBV7-8,14,TGTGCCAGCAGCTTGAGTTCCCCCACAGATACGCAGTATTTT,CASSLSSPTDTQYF
TRBD1,.,TRBJ1-6,TRBV7-9,14,TGTGCCAGCACCGACAGGGGGAGTGAGGAGAGCCTCCACTTT,CASTDRGSEESLHF
TRBD1,.,TRBJ2-5,TRBV5-1,14,TGCGCCAGCAGCTTGCGGACAGGGGGGAAGACCCAGTACTTC,CASSLRTGGKTQYF
TRBD1,.,TRBJ2-5,TRBV12-3/TRBV12-4,12,TGTGCCAGTACAGGGGGCCGAGAGACCCAGTACTTC,CASTGGRETQYF
TRBD1,.,TRBJ1-4,TRBV18,15,TGTGCCAGCTCACTGCGACAGGGGAGAAATGAAAAACTGTTTTTT,CASSLRQGRNEKLFF
TRBD1,.,TRBJ1-1,TRBV29-1,14,TGCAGCGCCGTCAGGGGGCGGGCGAACACTGAAGCTTTCTTT,CSAVRGRANTEAFF
.,.,TRBJ1-5,TRBV2,13,TGTGCCAGCAGTGGACAGGCGCATCAGCCCCAGCATTTT,CASSGQAHQPQHF
TRBD1,.,TRBJ2-2,TRBV18,15,TGTGCCAGCTCACCACGGCAGGGGGACACCGGGGAGCTGTTTTTT,CASSPRQGDTGELFF
TRBD2,.,TRBJ2-1,TRBV7-3,18,TGTGCCAGCAGCTTAACTGGGACTAGCGGGAGGTCCTACAATGAGCAGTTCTTC,CASSLTGTSGRSYNEQFF